These 13 T cell receptor beta chains were all obtained from the same sample, sequenced in a study of metastatic and nonmetastatic thyroid tumors. From the PCR reads, TCRdb re-called clones with MiXCR. The sample contains around 30,000 clones, around 15% of which appear only once. Nobody among the patients had been given any treatment before thyroid surgery. Sequencing was performed on blood. The receptors were gathered from a female donor with papillary thyroid cancer or a benign thyroid nodule (not recorded which). Some clones in this sample may be carry-over from other donors' samples.

This clone has just a few counts. The chain couples TRBV6-5 to TRBJ2-1; D gene unclear. CDR3 size: 16 residues. CDR1 MNHEY and CDR2 SVGAGI come from the germline V gene. V lost 0 bases and J 6 bases, leaving 15 bases between the germline ends. The CDR3 loop reads CASSYSSSGWANEQFF. In DNA form, the CDR3 reads TGTGCCAGCAGTTACTCGTCTAGTGGGTGGGCCAATGAGCAGTTCTTC.

There are many counts of this clone. The CDR3 loop reads CASSLGFGSTGEQFF. The CDR3 coding sequence is TGTGCCAGCAGCTTAGGTTTTGGGAGCACAGGGGAGCAGTTCTTC. This chain uses TRBV11-1 with TRBJ2-1; D might be TRBD1 (6 bases). The V gene lost 1 base and the J gene lost 10 bases, with 17 bases spanning the gap. The CDR3 length is 15 residues. Germline CDR1 is SGHAT and CDR2 is FQDESV (reference sequence).

Ten or more counts support this clone. The chain uses TRBV2 and TRBJ1-2; possibly TRBD1 for D (5 bases). Deletions cut 10 bases from V and 2 bases from J, with 14 bases between. The CDR3 is made up of 13 amino acids. Germline V gene sequence: CDR1 SNHLY, CDR2 FYNNEI. The chain's CDR3 is CATRPGRNYGYTF. As DNA, the CDR3 is TGTGCCACCCGCCCGGGACGGAACTATGGCTACACCTTC.

In regard to this clone: This CDR3 is also generated by other DNA sequences in the sample. J is TRBJ1-1 and V is TRBV2, with D perhaps matching TRBD1 (5 bases). This CDR3 region has 13 residues. Germline assignment: CDR1 SNHLY and CDR2 FYNNEI. The CDR3 protein is CASVVGPGTEAFF. The CDR3 nucleotides are TGTGCATCTGTCGTGGGGCCAGGGACTGAAGCTTTCTTT. Drawing the rest from reference TRBV2 and TRBJ1-1, the complete variable domain is EPEVTQTPSHQVTQMGQEVILRCVPISNHLYFYWYRQILGQKVEFLVSFYNNEISEKSEIFDDQFSVERPDGSNFTLKIRSTKLEDSAMYFCASVVGPGTEAFFGQGTRLTVV.

This clone was seen a handful of times. A read error may explain this, as a much larger clone is one base away. The V gene is TRBV6-6, the J gene TRBJ1-2; D unclear. The CDR3 contains 13 residues. V was shortened by 2 bases and J by 8 bases, with 12 bases between the two germline ends. The germline CDR1 and CDR2 sequences are MNHNY and SVGAGI (reference sequence). CDR3 sequence (DNA): TGTGCCAGCAGTTACCGCGGGGTGGGGGGCTACACCTTC. Encoded protein: CASSYRGVGGYTF.

This clone was detected ten times or more. The chain links TRBV20-1 to TRBJ2-7; no clear D gene. Trimming stripped 0 bases from V and 1 base from J, with 4 bases between. Per the germline V gene, CDR1 is DFQATT and CDR2 is SNEGSKA (reference sequence). The CDR3 is 12 amino acids. CDR3 coding DNA: TGCAGTGCTAGAGATCTTTCCTACGAGCAGTACTTC. Amino acids: CSARDLSYEQYF.

Notes on this clone: The junction departs from the called germline gene at one end, perhaps through a read error. The chain combines TRBV6-1 with TRBJ1-2, with 7 nucleotides matching TRBD1. There are 13 residues in the CDR3. From germline, CDR1 is MNHNS and CDR2 SASEGT. The chain's CDR3 is CASSKGANYGYTF. The CDR3 nucleotides read TGTGCCAGCAGCAAGGGGGCTAACTATGGATACACCTTC.

This clone was found many times. The chain's CDR3 is CSANRGGSGNTIYF. Written as DNA, the CDR3 is TGCAGTGCTAACAGAGGGGGCTCTGGAAACACCATATATTTT. The chain joins TRBV20-1 to TRBJ1-3, with D perhaps TRBD1 (6 bases). Germline V gene sequence: CDR1 DFQATT, CDR2 SNEGSKA (reference sequence). This CDR3 has 14 amino acids. The V gene lost 4 bases and the J gene lost 0 bases, with 10 bases spanning the gap.

This clone was observed a handful of times. The chain is built from TRBV6-1 and TRBJ1-5, with 10 positions matching TRBD1. CDR3 length: 17 amino acids. CDR1 is MNHNS, CDR2 SASEGT, per germline. CDR3 DNA: TGTGCGGGCATAGGTTCCGGGGACAGGGGCGATCCTCAGCCCCAGCATTTT. Translated: CAGIGSGDRGDPQPQHF.

This clone was recorded at least ten times. The chain combines TRBV11-3 with TRBJ2-1, with TRBD2 matching 9 bases. The CDR3 runs to 19 residues. Looked up from germline, CDR1 is SGHNT and CDR2 is YENEEA. The V gene end was trimmed by 1 base and the J gene end by 4 bases; junction bases not matched to a gene: 14. The CDR3 DNA reads as TGTGCCAGCAGCTTAGGTCTGGTTAGCGGGGGCTCTCCATACAATGAGCAGTTCTTC. As protein: CASSLGLVSGGSPYNEQFF. The full variable domain, with the rest looked up from reference TRBV11-3 and TRBJ2-1, is EAGVVQSPRYKIIEKKQPVAFWCNPISGHNTLYWYLQNLGQGPELLIRYENEEAVDDSQLPKDRFSAERLKGVDSTLKIQPAELGDSAVYLCASSLGLVSGGSPYNEQFFGPGTRLTVL.

Worth noting for this clone: A read error is possible here, since a much larger clone lies one base away. The chain carries TRBV7-3 and TRBJ2-5; maybe TRBD1 (5 bases). V lost 6 bases and J lost 4, with 15 bases in between. Germline CDR1 SGHTA, CDR2 FQGTGA. The CDR3 loop spans 14 amino acids. CDR3 in amino acids: CASSLDMARETQYF. The CDR3 coding sequence is TGTGCCAGCAGTCTGGACATGGCACGAGAGACCCAGTACTTC.

Many counts were recorded for this clone. This chain joins TRBV20-1 and TRBJ2-7, with 9 bases lining up with TRBD2. From germline, CDR1 is DFQATT and CDR2 SNEGSKA (reference sequence). Germline trimming cut 0 bases from V and 1 base from J; bases unmatched to any gene: 4. The CDR3 covers 15 residues. CDR3 nucleotides: TGCAGTGCTAGAGACCAGCGGGAGGTTTCCTACGAGCAGTACTTC. This sequence encodes CSARDQREVSYEQYF.

This clone was counted ten times or more. The chain links TRBV7-2 to TRBJ2-2, with D perhaps matching TRBD1 or TRBD2 (5 bases each). Germline V gene sequence: CDR1 SGHTA, CDR2 FQGNSA. The ends were cut back, 0 bases at V and 4 bases at J, with 9 bases in the middle. This CDR3 is built from 15 residues. The CDR3 DNA is TGTGCCAGCAGCTTAGCCCAGGGAGCCACCGGGGAGCTGTTTTTT. Translation gives CASSLAQGATGELFF.